A single sample is the source of the 20 T cell receptor beta chains below, sequenced in a study of shared clonotypes between healthy human individuals. Measured with immunoSEQ multiplex PCR; TCRdb has only the in-frame clones, and not every one. Among about 100,000 clones listed, less than 50% were seen once. The material sequenced was PBMCs. These receptors were obtained from a woman in her thirties or forties in good health. Some clones in this sample may be carry-over from other donors' samples.

The chain employs TRBV7-9 and TRBJ2-5; perhaps D is TRBD1 or TRBD2 (5 bases each). The CDR3 extends over 15 amino acids. Germline values: CDR1 SEHNR, CDR2 FQNEAQ (reference sequence). The germline V and J ends were trimmed by 6 bases and 5 bases, with 19 bases remaining between them. The CDR3, as DNA: TGTGCCAGCAGTTCGCCGGGACCCGGCCGGGAGACCCAGTACTTC. Translated: CASSSPGPGRETQYF. The complete variable domain, with remaining parts taken from reference TRBV7-9 and TRBJ2-5, reads DTGVSQNPRHKITKRGQNVTFRCDPISEHNRLYWYRQTLGQGPEFLTYFQNEAQLEKSRLLSDRFSAERPKGSFSTLEIQRTEQGDSAMYLCASSSPGPGRETQYFGPGTRLLVL.

This chain links TRBV4-1 with TRBJ1-5; D is undetermined. The ends were cut back, 0 bases at V and 0 bases at J, with 6 bases in the middle. This CDR3 has 15 amino acids. Germline CDR1 and CDR2: MGHRA and YSYEKL. Here the CDR3 DNA reads TGCGCCAGCAGCCAAGAGGAGTATAGCAATCAGCCCCAGCATTTT. Amino acid sequence: CASSQEEYSNQPQHF.

At least ten counts were recorded for this clone. Here the CDR3 reads CASSQLGELFF. The CDR3 DNA reads as TGCGCCAGCAGCCAATTAGGGGAGCTGTTTTTT. This chain connects TRBV4-3 to TRBJ2-2; D is unclear. Between the trimmed V and J ends, which lost 2 bases and 8 bases, there was a span of 3 bases. The germline CDR1 and CDR2 sequences are LGHNA and YSLEER. The CDR3 spans 11 residues.

This CDR3 is CASAPRGTGAYGEQFF. Written as DNA, the CDR3 is TGTGCCAGCGCCCCTCGGGGGACAGGGGCCTACGGTGAGCAGTTCTTC. The rearrangement uses TRBV27 and TRBJ2-1; 10 nucleotides line up with TRBD1. J was trimmed by 9 bases and V by 8 bases; bases with no gene match: 16. CDR1 and CDR2 (germline): MNHEY, SMNVEV (reference sequence). The CDR3 has 16 residues.

This clone was seen only a few times. The chain couples TRBV29-1 to TRBJ2-3; D remains ambiguous. The germline gives CDR1 SQVTM, CDR2 ANQGSEA. The CDR3 is made up of 12 amino acids. The ends were cut back, 6 bases at V and 4 bases at J, with 11 bases in the middle. CDR3: CSVGHGADTQYF. The CDR3 DNA sequence: TGCAGCGTCGGCCATGGGGCAGATACGCAGTATTTT.

The gene calls are TRBV30 and TRBJ2-7; 8 positions agree with TRBD1. CDR1 and CDR2 from the germline V gene are GTSNPN and SVGIG (reference sequence). The V gene end was trimmed by 3 bases and the J gene end by 2 bases; junction bases not matched to a gene: 12. This CDR3 has 16 amino acids. Here the CDR3 DNA reads TGTGCCTGGAGGGGGCAGGGGGCGTTGACGGCCTACGAGCAGTACTTC. Translated, it gives CAWRGQGALTAYEQYF.

The J gene is TRBJ2-5, the V gene TRBV6-1; D may match TRBD1 or TRBD2 (5 bases each). The J call could be wrong; TRBJ2-7 is a better fit for the DNA end. This CDR3 comprises 13 residues. Germline lookup yields CDR1 MNHNS and CDR2 SASEGT. The CDR3 here is CASREGRLYEQYF. CDR3 in DNA: TGTGCCAGCAGAGAGGGACGGCTCTACGAGCAGTACTTC.

A few counts support this clone. The gene calls are TRBV11-2 and TRBJ2-5, with 11 nucleotides matching TRBD1. The CDR3 spans 15 residues. V lost 0 bases to trimming and J lost 4 bases; unmatched junction nucleotides: 1. Germline loops: CDR1 SGHAT, CDR2 FQNNGV. The DNA of the CDR3 is TGTGCCAGCAGCTTAGACGGGACAGGGGGAGAGACCCAGTACTTC. The encoded protein is CASSLDGTGGETQYF. Together with reference TRBV11-2 and TRBJ2-5, the CDR3 gives the full variable domain: EAGVAQSPRYKIIEKRQSVAFWCNPISGHATLYWYQQILGQGPKLLIQFQNNGVVDDSQLPKDRFSAERLKGVDSTLKIQPAKLEDSAVYLCASSLDGTGGETQYFGPGTRLLVL.

The genes are TRBV6-6 and TRBJ1-5; unclear D gene. V dropped 3 bases and J dropped 6 bases, with 12 bases sitting between them. Per germline, CDR1 MNHNY and CDR2 SVGAGI (reference sequence). CDR3 length equals 14 residues. As DNA, the CDR3 is TGTGCCAGCAGTTATAAGGAGCCGTTTCAGCCCCAGCATTTT. Translation: CASSYKEPFQPQHF.

The J gene is TRBJ2-3, the V gene TRBV27, with unresolved D. V lost 4 bases to trimming and J lost 1 base, with 6 bases between them. Germline V gives CDR1 MNHEY, CDR2 SMNVEV (reference sequence). CDR3 length: 13 amino acids. The CDR3, as DNA: TGTGCCAGCAGTTCCGCCCGCACAGATACGCAGTATTTT. Encoded protein: CASSSARTDTQYF.

The rearrangement uses TRBV5-4 and TRBJ2-7, with TRBD1 matching over 9 bases. Germline CDR1 is SGHNT and CDR2 is YYREEE (reference sequence). V lost 0 bases, J lost 4 bases, and 2 bases stayed unmatched. The CDR3 is 14 amino acids. The CDR3, as DNA: TGTGCCAGCAGCTTGGAGGGACAGGGATACGAGCAGTACTTC. The encoded protein is CASSLEGQGYEQYF. Full variable domain (rest looked up from reference TRBV5-4 and TRBJ2-7): ETGVTQSPTHLIKTRGQQVTLRCSSQSGHNTVSWYQQALGQGPQFIFQYYREEENGRGNFPPRFSGLQFPNYSSELNVNALELDDSALYLCASSLEGQGYEQYFGPGTRLTVT.

This clone was observed at least ten times. This sequence joins TRBV7-3 and TRBJ2-2; D unclear. Per germline, CDR1 SGHTA and CDR2 FQGTGA. Trimming left V 3 bases short and J 3 bases short, with 5 bases between. This CDR3 region has 13 residues. This CDR3 is CASSFTHTGELFF. The CDR3 nucleotides are TGTGCCAGCAGCTTTACCCACACCGGGGAGCTGTTTTTT.

This clone was recorded at least ten times. V gene TRBV2 combines with J gene TRBJ2-3, with 8 bases aligning to TRBD1. The CDR3 consists of 14 residues. V was clipped by 10 bases and J by 4 bases; unmatched bases: 10. Germline V gene sequence: CDR1 SNHLY, CDR2 FYNNEI. CDR3 sequence: CATLRTGSSDTQYF. The DNA of the CDR3 is TGTGCCACTCTGCGGACAGGGAGTTCAGATACGCAGTATTTT.

This chain connects TRBV30 to TRBJ1-6; perhaps TRBD1 as D (5 bases). The CDR3 is 16 amino acids. Trimming shortened V by 1 base and J by 10 bases, and 20 bases separated the two germline ends. Germline CDR1 is GTSNPN and CDR2 is SVGIG (reference sequence). DNA of the CDR3: TGTGCCTGGAGTGACGGATCCCCCGGGTGGGGCTCACCCCTCCACTTT. Its protein is CAWSDGSPGWGSPLHF.

V usage is TRBV28 and J usage is TRBJ2-5; 9 nucleotides line up with TRBD1. The DNA end favors TRBJ2-7, so the J call may be wrong. The CDR3 is 15 residues long. CDR1 and CDR2 from the germline V gene are MDHEN and SYDVKM. The CDR3, as DNA: TGTGCCAGCAGTTTAAGGACAGGGGTATCCTACGAGCAGTACTTC. It translates to CASSLRTGVSYEQYF.

The chain uses TRBV7-9 and TRBJ1-2, with D possibly matching TRBD1 (5 bases). Germline CDR1 reads SEHNR; CDR2 reads FQNEAQ (reference sequence). The CDR3 contains 15 residues. Trimming pared 1 base from V and 6 bases from J, leaving 15 bases between. The CDR3 DNA follows: TGTGCCAGCAGCTTAGTTCCCGCAGGGTGGGATGGCTACACCTTC. Translated, it gives CASSLVPAGWDGYTF.

In this sample, this clone turned up a few times. This may arise from a read error, as a much more abundant clone is one base away. This chain connects TRBV9 to TRBJ1-1; no reliable D call. The germline V gene encodes CDR1 SGDLS and CDR2 YYNGEE. V lost 0 bases and J 11 bases, leaving 17 bases between the germline ends. The CDR3 contains 14 residues. The chain's CDR3 is CASSVGRTLNYAFF. CDR3 sequence (DNA): TGTGCCAGCAGCGTAGGTAGGACCTTGAATTATGCTTTCTTT.

In its sample, this clone was seen a few times. The chain recombines TRBV27 with TRBJ2-7; 14 bases map to TRBD2. J lost 5 bases, V lost 7 bases, and 4 bases had no gene match. Per germline, CDR1 MNHEY and CDR2 SMNVEV (reference sequence). The CDR3 loop spans 14 amino acids. CDR3 residues: CASNPGLAGDEQYF. In nucleotides, the CDR3 is TGTGCCAGCAATCCGGGACTAGCGGGAGACGAGCAGTACTTC.

This clone was picked up many times. V and J are TRBV28 and TRBJ2-5; tentative D call: TRBD1 (6 bases). This CDR3 contains 12 residues. Per germline, CDR1 MDHEN and CDR2 SYDVKM. Trimming pared 8 bases from V and 0 bases from J, leaving 7 bases between. This CDR3 reads CASQGYQETQYF. In nucleotides, the CDR3 is TGTGCCAGCCAGGGGTACCAAGAGACCCAGTACTTC.

The rearrangement joins TRBV7-6 to TRBJ2-7, with 8 bases that match TRBD2. Trimming at V came to 5 bases and at J to 3 bases, leaving 3 bases not matched to a gene. The CDR3 spans 13 residues. Looked up from germline, CDR1 is SGHVS and CDR2 is FNYEAQ. CDR3 sequence: CASSPRGGYEQYF. In DNA, the CDR3 is TGTGCCAGCAGCCCCCGGGGGGGCTACGAGCAGTACTTC. Full variable domain (outside the CDR3, taken from reference TRBV7-6 and TRBJ2-7): GAGVSQSPRYKVTKRGQDVALRCDPISGHVSLYWYRQALGQGPEFLTYFNYEAQQDKSGLPNDRFSAERPEGSISTLTIQRTEQRDSAMYRCASSPRGGYEQYFGPGTRLTVT.